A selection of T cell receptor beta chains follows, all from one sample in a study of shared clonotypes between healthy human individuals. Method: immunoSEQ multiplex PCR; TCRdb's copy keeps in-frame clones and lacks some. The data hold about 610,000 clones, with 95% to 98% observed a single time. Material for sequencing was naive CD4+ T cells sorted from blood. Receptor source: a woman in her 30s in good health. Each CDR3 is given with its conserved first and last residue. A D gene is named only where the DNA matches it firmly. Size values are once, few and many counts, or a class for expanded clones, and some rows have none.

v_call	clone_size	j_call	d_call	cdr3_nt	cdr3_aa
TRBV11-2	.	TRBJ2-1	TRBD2	TGTGCCAGCAGCCCAATAGCGGGAGTCGGCGAGCAGTTCTTC	CASSPIAGVGEQFF
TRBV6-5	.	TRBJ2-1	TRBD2	TGTGCCAGCAGTTACCTACTAGCGGGAGAGAATGAGCAGTTCTTC	CASSYLLAGENEQFF
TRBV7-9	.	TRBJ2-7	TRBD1	TGTGCCAGCAGCTTAGCGGTCGGACAGGGGGGCTACGAGCAGTACTTC	CASSLAVGQGGYEQYF
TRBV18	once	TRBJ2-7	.	TGTGCCAGCTCACCATCGGGGGGCGACGGGTACGAGCAGTACTTC	CASSPSGGDGYEQYF
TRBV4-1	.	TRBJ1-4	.	TGCGCCAGCAGCCAAGTTGGAAGTAAGCTTGGACGGGAAAAACTGTTTTTT	CASSQVGSKLGREKLFF
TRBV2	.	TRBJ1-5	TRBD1	TGTGCCAGCAGTGTGGGACAGGGTAGTCAGCCCCAGCATTTT	CASSVGQGSQPQHF
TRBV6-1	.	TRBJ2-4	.	TGTGCCAGCAGTGAAGCATTAAGGGACCCGCGGTACTTC	CASSEALRDPRYF
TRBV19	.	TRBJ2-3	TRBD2	TGTGCCAGTAGTCCCCAAGCGGGACTCAGGCGTCAGTATTTT	CASSPQAGLRRQYF
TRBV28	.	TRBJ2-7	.	TGTGCCAGCAGTTTAAAGGGGTACGAGCAGTACTTC	CASSLKGYEQYF
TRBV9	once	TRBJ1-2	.	TGTGCCAGCAGCGTAGGGGTGGCGGATTATGGCTACACCTTC	CASSVGVADYGYTF
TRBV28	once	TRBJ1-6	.	TGTGCCAGCAGTTTATTGGGTGAGGTTGAGGATTCACCCCTCCACTTT	CASSLLGEVEDSPLHF
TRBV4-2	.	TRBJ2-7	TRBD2	TGTGCCAGCAGCCAAGCCGGGACTAGCGGGAGGAGGTACGAGCAGTACTTC	CASSQAGTSGRRYEQYF
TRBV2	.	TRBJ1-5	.	TGTGCCAGCAGTTGGGCGACCGGACCCAATCAGCCCCAGCATTTT	CASSWATGPNQPQHF
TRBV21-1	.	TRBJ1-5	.	TGTGCCAGCAGCGCCACCCGGGGGTATCAGCCCCAGCATTTT	CASSATRGYQPQHF
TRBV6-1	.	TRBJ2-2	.	TGTGCCAGCAGTGAGGGGCCGAACACCGGGGAGCTGTTTTTT	CASSEGPNTGELFF
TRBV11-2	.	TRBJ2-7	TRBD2	TGTGCCAGTAAACTAGCGGGAGGGACGGGGGGCTACGAGCAGTACTTC	CASKLAGGTGGYEQYF
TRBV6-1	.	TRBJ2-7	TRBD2	TGTGCCAGCAGTGAGATCTTCGTCGGGGGTAGCGGGAGCTCCTACGAGCAGTACTTC	CASSEIFVGGSGSSYEQYF
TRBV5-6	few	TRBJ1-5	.	TGTGCCAGCAGCTGCCAGCCCCAGCATTTT	CASSCQPQHF
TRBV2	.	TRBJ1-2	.	TGTGCCAGCAAGAAGGGGGTCGGCTACACCTTC	CASKKGVGYTF
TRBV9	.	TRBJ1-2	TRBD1	TGTGCCAGCAGCCCGAGGACAGGGGTCTATGGCTACACCTTC	CASSPRTGVYGYTF
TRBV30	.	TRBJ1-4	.	TGTGCCTGGAGTCGAATACCTTCCAGGGCCCGTGAAAAACTGTTTTTT	CAWSRIPSRAREKLFF
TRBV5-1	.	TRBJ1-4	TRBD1	TGCGCCAGCAGCTTGGTACCGGGACAGGGGCCTAATGAAAAACTGTTTTTT	CASSLVPGQGPNEKLFF
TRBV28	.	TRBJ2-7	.	TGTGCCAGCAGTCTTGAACCGGACAGATCCTACGAGCAGTACTTC	CASSLEPDRSYEQYF
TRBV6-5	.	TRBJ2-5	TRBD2	TGTGCCAGCAGTTACGGAGCGGGGGTCCAAGAGACCCAGTACTTC	CASSYGAGVQETQYF
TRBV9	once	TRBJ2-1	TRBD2	TGTGCCAGCAGCCTTAGCGGGAGAGGGTACAATGAGCAGTTCTTC	CASSLSGRGYNEQFF
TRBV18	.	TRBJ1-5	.	TGTGCCAGCTCACCAGAAACGGGCAATCAGCCCCAGCATTTT	CASSPETGNQPQHF
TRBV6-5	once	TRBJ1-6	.	TGTGCCAGCAGCCAAACGGGGGGTGGGAATTCACCCCTCCACTTT	CASSQTGGGNSPLHF
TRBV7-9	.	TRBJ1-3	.	TGTGCCAGCAGCCCAACGCGTAGTAACACCATATATTTT	CASSPTRSNTIYF
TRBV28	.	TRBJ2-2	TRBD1	TGTGCCAGCAGTTCGGGACAGGGGGTGCCTTATAACACCGGGGAGCTGTTTTTT	CASSSGQGVPYNTGELFF
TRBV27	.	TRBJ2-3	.	TGTGCCAGCAGTTTAAGGACACCTTCCGATACGCAGTATTTT	CASSLRTPSDTQYF
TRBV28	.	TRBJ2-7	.	TGTGCCACCGGAGATGCCGGGCTCTCCTCGGGGGAGCAGTACTTC	CATGDAGLSSGEQYF
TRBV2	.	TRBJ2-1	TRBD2	TGTGCCAGCAGAGCCGTCTCGGCGGGAGCCTACAATGAGCAGTTCTTC	CASRAVSAGAYNEQFF
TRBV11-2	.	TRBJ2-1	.	TGTGCCAGCAGCTTTAGGCTAAATGAGCAGTTCTTC	CASSFRLNEQFF
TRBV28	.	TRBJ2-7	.	TGTGCCAGCAGTTTGAGCAACTACGAGCAGTACTTC	CASSLSNYEQYF
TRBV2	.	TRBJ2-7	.	TGTGCCAGCATGAGGGGTTCCTACGAGCAGTACTTC	CASMRGSYEQYF
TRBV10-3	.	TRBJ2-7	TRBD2	TGTGCCATCTCGGGGGGGGGCCGGTACGAGCAGTACTTC	CAISGGGRYEQYF
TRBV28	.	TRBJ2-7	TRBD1	TGTGCCAGCAGTTCGCCGGCGGGACAGGGGCTGAGTCGACCGTCCTTC	CASSSPAGQGLSRPSF
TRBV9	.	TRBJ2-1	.	TGTGCCAGCACCCCTGGGGCCCAAATTAATGAGCAGTTCTTC	CASTPGAQINEQFF
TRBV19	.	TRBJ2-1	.	TGTGCCAGTAGTATACTGGGGGGCTCCTACAATGAGCAGTTCTTC	CASSILGGSYNEQFF
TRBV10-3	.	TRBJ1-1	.	TGTGCCATCAGGATAACGGTGAACACTGAAGCTTTCTTT	CAIRITVNTEAFF
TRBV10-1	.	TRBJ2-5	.	TGCGCCAGCAGTGAAGTGTTCGGAGCCGACCAAGAGACCCAGTACTTC	CASSEVFGADQETQYF
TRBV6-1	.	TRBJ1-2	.	TGTGCCAGCAGTGATGGTGCTGGGGCGAGAAGCTATGGCTACACCTTC	CASSDGAGARSYGYTF
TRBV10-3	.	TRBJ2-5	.	TGTGCCGCCCGATCCGAGGGGCGTTTCGAAGAGACCCAGTACTTC	CAARSEGRFEETQYF
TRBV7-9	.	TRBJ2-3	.	TGTGCCAGCAGCCCTCCCCCCCTCGATACGCAGTATTTT	CASSPPPLDTQYF
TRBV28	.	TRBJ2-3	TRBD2	TGTGCCAGCAGTTTCGGCGGGAGGCCATTGGATACGCAGTATTTT	CASSFGGRPLDTQYF
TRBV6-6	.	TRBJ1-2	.	TGTGCCAGCAGTTTCCAGTTCGGGGGGCAGGACTATGGCTACACCTTC	CASSFQFGGQDYGYTF
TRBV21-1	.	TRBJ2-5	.	TGTGCCAGCAGCACTCAAGAGACCCAGTACTTC	CASSTQETQYF
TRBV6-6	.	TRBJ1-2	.	TGTGCCAGCAGCACAACAGATAGTCTGGTCTATGGCTACACCTTC	CASSTTDSLVYGYTF
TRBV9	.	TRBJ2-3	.	TGTGCCAGCAGCCAACAGGGAAAAAGCACAGATACGCAGTATTTT	CASSQQGKSTDTQYF